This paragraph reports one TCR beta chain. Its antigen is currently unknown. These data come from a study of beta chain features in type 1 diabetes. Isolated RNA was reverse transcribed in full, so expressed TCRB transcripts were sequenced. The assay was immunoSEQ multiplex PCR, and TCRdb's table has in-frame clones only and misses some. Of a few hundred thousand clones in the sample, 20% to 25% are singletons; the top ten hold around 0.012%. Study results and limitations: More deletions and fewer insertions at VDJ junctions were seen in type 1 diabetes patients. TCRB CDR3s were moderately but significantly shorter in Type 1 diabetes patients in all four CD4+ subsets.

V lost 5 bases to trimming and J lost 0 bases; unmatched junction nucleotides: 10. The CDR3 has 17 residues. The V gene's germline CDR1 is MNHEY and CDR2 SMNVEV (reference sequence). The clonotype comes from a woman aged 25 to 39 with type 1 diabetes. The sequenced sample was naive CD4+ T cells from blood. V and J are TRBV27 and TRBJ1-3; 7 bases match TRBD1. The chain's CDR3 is CASSPLRDSFSGNTIYF. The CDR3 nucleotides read TGTGCCAGCAGTCCCCTCAGGGACAGTTTCTCTGGAAACACCATATATTTT.